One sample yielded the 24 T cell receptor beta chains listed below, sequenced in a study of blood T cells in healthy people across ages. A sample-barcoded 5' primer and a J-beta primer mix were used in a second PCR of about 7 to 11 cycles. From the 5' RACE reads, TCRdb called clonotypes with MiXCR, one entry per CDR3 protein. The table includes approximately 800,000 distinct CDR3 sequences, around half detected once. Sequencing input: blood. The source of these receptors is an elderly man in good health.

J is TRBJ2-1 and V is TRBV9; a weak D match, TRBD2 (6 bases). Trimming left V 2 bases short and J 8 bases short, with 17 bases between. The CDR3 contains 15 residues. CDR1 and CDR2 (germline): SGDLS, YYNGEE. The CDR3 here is CASSVGLPPTDEQFF. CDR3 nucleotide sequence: TGTGCCAGCAGCGTCGGACTACCCCCCACGGATGAGCAGTTCTTC.

The CDR3 region is CASSERGGNQPQHF. Here the CDR3 DNA reads TGTGCCAGCAGCGAAAGGGGAGGCAATCAGCCCCAGCATTTT. V is TRBV6-6 and J is TRBJ1-5, with TRBD1 as a possible D gene (5 bases). The V end was cut by 6 bases, the J end by 2 bases, with 11 bases between. The CDR3 extends over 14 amino acids. Germline CDR1 reads MNHNY; CDR2 reads SVGAGI (reference sequence).

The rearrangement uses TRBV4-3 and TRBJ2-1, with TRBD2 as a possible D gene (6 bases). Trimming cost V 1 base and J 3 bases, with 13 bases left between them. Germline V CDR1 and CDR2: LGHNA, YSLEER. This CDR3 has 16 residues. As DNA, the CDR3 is TGCGCCAGCAGCCAAGGGCTTAGCGGAATCTACAATGAGCAGTTCTTC. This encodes CASSQGLSGIYNEQFF.

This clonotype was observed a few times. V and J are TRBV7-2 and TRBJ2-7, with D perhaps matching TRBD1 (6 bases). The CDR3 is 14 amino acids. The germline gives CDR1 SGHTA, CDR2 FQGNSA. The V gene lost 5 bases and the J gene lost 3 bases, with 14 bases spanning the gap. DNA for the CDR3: TGTGCCAGCAGCGCGGTGACCAGGGGCTACGAGCAGTACTTC. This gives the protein CASSAVTRGYEQYF.

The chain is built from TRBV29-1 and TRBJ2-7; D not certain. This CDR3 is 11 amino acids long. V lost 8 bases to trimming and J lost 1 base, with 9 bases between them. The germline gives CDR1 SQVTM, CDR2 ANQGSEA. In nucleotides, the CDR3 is TGCAGCACGACGGTTTCCTACGAGCAGTACTTC. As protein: CSTTVSYEQYF.

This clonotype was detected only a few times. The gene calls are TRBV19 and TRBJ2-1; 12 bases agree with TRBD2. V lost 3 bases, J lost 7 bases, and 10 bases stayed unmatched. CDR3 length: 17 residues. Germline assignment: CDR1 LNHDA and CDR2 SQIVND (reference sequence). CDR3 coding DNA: TGTGCCAGTAGTATTACGAGGACTAGCGGGGCGGAAAATGAGCAGTTCTTC. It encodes CASSITRTSGAENEQFF.

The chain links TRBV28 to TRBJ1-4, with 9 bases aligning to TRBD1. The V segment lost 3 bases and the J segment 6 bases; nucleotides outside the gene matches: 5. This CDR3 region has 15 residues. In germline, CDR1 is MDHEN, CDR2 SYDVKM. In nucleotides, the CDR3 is TGTGCCAGCAGTTTCCAGACAGGGGGTTATGAAAAACTGTTTTTT. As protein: CASSFQTGGYEKLFF.

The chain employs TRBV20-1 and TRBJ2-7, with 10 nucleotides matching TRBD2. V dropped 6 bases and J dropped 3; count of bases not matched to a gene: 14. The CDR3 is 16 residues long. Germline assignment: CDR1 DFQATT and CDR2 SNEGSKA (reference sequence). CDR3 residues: CSAVVAGGWPRYEQYF. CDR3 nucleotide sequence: TGCAGTGCAGTTGTAGCGGGAGGCTGGCCCCGCTACGAGCAGTACTTC.

CDR3 in amino acids: CATSGQDGMNYGYTF. CDR3 nucleotides: TGTGCCACCAGCGGACAGGACGGTATGAACTATGGCTACACCTTC. The V gene is TRBV15, the J gene TRBJ1-2; 7 bases align to TRBD1. This CDR3 has 15 amino acids. The V and J ends lost 5 bases and 2 bases, in that order; junction bases with no gene match: 8. Germline values: CDR1 LNHNV, CDR2 YYDKDF (reference sequence).

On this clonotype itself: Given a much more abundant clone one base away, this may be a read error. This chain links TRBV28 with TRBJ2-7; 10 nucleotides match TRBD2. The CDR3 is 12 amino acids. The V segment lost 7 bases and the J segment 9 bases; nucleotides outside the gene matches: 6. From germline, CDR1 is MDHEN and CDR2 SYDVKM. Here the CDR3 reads CASIAGGNGQYF. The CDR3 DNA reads TGTGCCAGCATAGCGGGAGGAAATGGGCAGTACTTC.

The CDR3 nucleotides read TGTGCCAGCAGTTCGTATCAGCGGGAGGGGTACAATGAGCAGTTCTTC. Its protein product is CASSSYQREGYNEQFF. This chain joins TRBV28 and TRBJ2-1; 10 positions agree with TRBD2. Germline V CDR1 and CDR2: MDHEN, SYDVKM. The ends lost 4 bases at V and 4 bases at J; junction bases unmatched: 7. CDR3 length equals 16 residues.

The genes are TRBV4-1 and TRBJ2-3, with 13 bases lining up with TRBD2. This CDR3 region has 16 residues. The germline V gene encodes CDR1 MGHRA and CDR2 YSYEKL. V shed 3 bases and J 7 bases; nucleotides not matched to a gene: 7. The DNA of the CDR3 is TGCGCCAGCAGCCAGGCAACTAGCGGGAGGGATCATACGCAGTATTTT. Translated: CASSQATSGRDHTQYF.

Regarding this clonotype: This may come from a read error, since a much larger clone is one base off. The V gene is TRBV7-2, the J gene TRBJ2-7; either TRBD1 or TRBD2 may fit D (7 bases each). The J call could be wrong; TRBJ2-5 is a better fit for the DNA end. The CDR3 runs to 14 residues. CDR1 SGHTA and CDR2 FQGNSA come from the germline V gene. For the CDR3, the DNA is TGTGCCAGCAGCGTAGGGCAGGGGGGGGAGACCCAGTACTTC. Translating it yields CASSVGQGGETQYF.

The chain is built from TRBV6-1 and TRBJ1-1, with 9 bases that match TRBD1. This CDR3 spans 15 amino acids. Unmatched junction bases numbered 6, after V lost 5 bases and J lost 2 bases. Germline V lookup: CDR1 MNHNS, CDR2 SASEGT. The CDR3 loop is CASSLVDRGNTEAFF. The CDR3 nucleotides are TGTGCCAGCAGTTTGGTGGACAGGGGAAACACTGAAGCTTTCTTT.

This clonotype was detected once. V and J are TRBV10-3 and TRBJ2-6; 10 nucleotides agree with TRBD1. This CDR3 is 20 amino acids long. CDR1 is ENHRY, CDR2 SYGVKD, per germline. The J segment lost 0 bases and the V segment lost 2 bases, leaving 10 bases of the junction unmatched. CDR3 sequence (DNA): TGTGCCATCAGTGAGGCAGGGGAGACAGGGGGCTTCTCTGGGGCCAACGTCCTGACTTTC. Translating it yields CAISEAGETGGFSGANVLTF.

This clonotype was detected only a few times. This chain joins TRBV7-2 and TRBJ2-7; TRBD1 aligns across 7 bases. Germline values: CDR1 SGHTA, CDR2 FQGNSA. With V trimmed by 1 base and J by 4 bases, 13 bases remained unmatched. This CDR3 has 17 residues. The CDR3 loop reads CASSLGAVAGGMYEQYF. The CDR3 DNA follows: TGTGCCAGCAGCTTAGGAGCCGTGGCAGGGGGTATGTACGAGCAGTACTTC.

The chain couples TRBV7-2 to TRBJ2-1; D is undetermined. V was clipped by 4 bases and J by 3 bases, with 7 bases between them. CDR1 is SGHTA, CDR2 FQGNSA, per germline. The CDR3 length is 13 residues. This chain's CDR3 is CASSSRDYNEQFF. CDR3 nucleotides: TGTGCCAGCAGCTCAAGGGACTACAATGAGCAGTTCTTC.

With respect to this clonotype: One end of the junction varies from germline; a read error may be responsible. The CDR3 DNA reads as TGTGTCAGCAGCTTACCGACTAGCGGGAGGGCCTTATACAATGAGCAGTACTTC. This gives the protein CVSSLPTSGRALYNEQYF. This chain uses TRBV11-1 with TRBJ2-7; 14 bases map to TRBD2. This CDR3 is 18 amino acids long. Germline CDR1 reads SGHAT; CDR2 reads FQDESV (reference sequence).

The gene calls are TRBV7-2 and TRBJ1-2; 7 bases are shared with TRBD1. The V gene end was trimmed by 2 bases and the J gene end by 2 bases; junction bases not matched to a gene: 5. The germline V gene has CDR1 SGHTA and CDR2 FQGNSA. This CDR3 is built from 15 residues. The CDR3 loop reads CASSLSQDRNYGYTF. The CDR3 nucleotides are TGTGCCAGCAGCTTATCACAGGACAGGAACTATGGCTACACCTTC.

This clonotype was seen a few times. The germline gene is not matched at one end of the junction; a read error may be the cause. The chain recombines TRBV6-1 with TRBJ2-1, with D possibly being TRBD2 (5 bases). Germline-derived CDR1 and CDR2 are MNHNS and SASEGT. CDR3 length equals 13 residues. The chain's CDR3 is CASSEDGGRKQFF. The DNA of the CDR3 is TGTGCCAGCAGCGAAGACGGTGGGAGAAAGCAGTTCTTC.

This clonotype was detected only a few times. CDR3 residues: CASSLALAGNEQYF. In DNA, the CDR3 is TGTGCCAGCAGTTTGGCCCTAGCGGGGAATGAGCAGTACTTC. The chain links TRBV7-2 to TRBJ2-5; 9 bases map to TRBD2. This CDR3 spans 14 amino acids. V shed 6 bases and J 11 bases; nucleotides not matched to a gene: 13. CDR1 and CDR2 from the germline V gene are SGHTA and FQGNSA. Based on the CDR3 plus reference TRBV7-2 and TRBJ2-5, the full variable domain is GAGVSQSPSNKVTEKGKDVELRCDPISGHTALYWYRQSLGQGLEFLIYFQGNSAPDKSGLPSDRFSAERTGGSVSTLTIQRTQQEDSAVYLCASSLALAGNEQYFGPGTRLLVL.

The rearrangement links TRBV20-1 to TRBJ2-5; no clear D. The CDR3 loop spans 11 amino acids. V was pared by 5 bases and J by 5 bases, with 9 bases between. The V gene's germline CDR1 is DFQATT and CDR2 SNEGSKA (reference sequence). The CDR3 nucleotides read TGCAGTGCTTGGGTTGGGGAGACCCAGTACTTC. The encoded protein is CSAWVGETQYF.

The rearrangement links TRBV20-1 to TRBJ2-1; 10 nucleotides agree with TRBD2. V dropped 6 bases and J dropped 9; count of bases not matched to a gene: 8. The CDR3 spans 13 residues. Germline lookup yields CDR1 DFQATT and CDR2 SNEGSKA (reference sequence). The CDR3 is CSALGTSESEQFF. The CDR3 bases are TGCAGTGCCCTCGGGACTAGCGAGAGTGAGCAGTTCTTC.

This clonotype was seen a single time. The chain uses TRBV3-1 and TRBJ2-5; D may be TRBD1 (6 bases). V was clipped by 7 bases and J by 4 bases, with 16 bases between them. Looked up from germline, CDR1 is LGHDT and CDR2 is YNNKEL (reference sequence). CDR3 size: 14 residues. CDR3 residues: CASNHNRVRETQYF. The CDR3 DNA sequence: TGTGCCAGCAACCACAACAGGGTCCGAGAGACCCAGTACTTC.